This TCR beta chain is drawn from a study of T-cell reconstitution after alpha-beta-depleted transplantation in children. V lost 3 bases to trimming and J lost 1 base, with 9 bases between them. CDR3 length equals 13 residues. Per germline, CDR1 SQVTM and CDR2 ANQGSEA. A TCRbeta library incorporating unique molecular identifiers was prepared. MiXCR, run by TCRdb on the PCR reads, gives a single entry per CDR3 protein. Among about 440,000 distinct CDR3 sequences, roughly two fifths were seen once, and the ten largest hold under 30%. Comments on this clonotype: Its antigen is currently unknown.

Study-wide results and caveats: The origin of alpha-beta T cells about two months after transplant was reportedly several hundred expanded graft clones. T cells produced anew were the main source of T-cell counts and diversity one year after transplant. Some patients' high day-60 TCRbeta diversity was attributed to recipient cells surviving conditioning.

The TCR originated in a girl aged 2 to 10 with aplastic anemia, due to receive a stem cell transplant. The sequences come from PBMCs, collected before TCRalphabeta/CD19-depleted stem cell transplant. The genes are TRBV29-1 and TRBJ1-1; D gene ambiguous. Here the CDR3 DNA reads TGCAGCGTTGAGCCGACGGAGAACACTGAAGCTTTCTTT. This encodes CSVEPTENTEAFF. The entire variable domain, with the rest obtained from reference TRBV29-1 and TRBJ1-1, is as follows: SAVISQKPSRDICQRGTSLTIQCQVDSQVTMMFWYRQQPGQSLTLIATANQGSEATYESGFVIDKFPISRPNLTFSTLTVSNMSPEDSSIYLCSVEPTENTEAFFGQGTRLTVV.